Here is one TCR beta chain with its context. This record belongs to a study of Graves' ophthalmopathy and Graves' hyperthyroidism. V was pared by 6 bases and J by 12 bases, with 17 bases between. The CDR3 is 12 amino acids. RNA transcripts were the template, and TCR beta CDR3 regions were amplified from them. Amplification began with first-round RT-PCR using HTBI primers, then second-round multiplex PCR was performed. TCRdb passed the multiplex PCR reads through MiXCR, listing each CDR3 protein once. The sample shows around 1,200,000 distinct CDR3 sequences, roughly 35% of them seen only once. The chain couples TRBV12-3 or TRBV12-4 to TRBJ1-2, with TRBD1 as a possible D gene (6 bases). Sequenced: peripheral blood or thyroid tissue (not recorded which). The sequence came from an adult man with Graves' hyperthyroidism. This CDR3 is CASSAQTGRNTF. The CDR3 nucleotides read TGTGCCAGCAGCGCACAGACAGGCCGAAACACCTTC.